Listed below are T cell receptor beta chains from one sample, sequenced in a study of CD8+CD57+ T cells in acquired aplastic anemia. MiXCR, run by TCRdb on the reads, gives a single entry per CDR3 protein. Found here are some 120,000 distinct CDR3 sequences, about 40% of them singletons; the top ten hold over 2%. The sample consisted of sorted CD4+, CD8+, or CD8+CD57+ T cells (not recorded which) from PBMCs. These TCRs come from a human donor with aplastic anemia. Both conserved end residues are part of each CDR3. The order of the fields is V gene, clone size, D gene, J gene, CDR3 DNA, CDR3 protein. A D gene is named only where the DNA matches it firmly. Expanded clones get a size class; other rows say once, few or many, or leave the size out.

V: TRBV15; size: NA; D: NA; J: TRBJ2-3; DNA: TGTGCCACCAGCAGAGAATGGGCAGATACGCAGTATTTT; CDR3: CATSREWADTQYF
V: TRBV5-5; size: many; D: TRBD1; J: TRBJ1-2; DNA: TGTGCCAGCAGCCTTGGACAGGCCGCGAGTCGCTACACCTTC; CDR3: CASSLGQAASRYTF
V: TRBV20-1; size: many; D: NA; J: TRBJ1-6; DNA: TGCAGTGCTAGAGATGAAGGATCACCCCTCCACTTT; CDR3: CSARDEGSPLHF
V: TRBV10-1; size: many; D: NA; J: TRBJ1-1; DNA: TGCGCCAGCAGTACAGGGAACACTGAAGCTTTCTTT; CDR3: CASSTGNTEAFF
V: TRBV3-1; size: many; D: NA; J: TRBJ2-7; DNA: TGTGCCAGCAGCCAAGGAGGGTCAGGGAAGTACTTC; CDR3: CASSQGGSGKYF
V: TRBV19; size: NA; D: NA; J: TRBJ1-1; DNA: TGTGCCAGTAGTATAAGGGGCCACACTGAAGCTTTCTTT; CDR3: CASSIRGHTEAFF
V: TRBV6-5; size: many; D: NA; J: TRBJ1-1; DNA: TGTGCCAGCAGTTACTCGGACAGTCCGAACACTGAAGCTTTCTTT; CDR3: CASSYSDSPNTEAFF
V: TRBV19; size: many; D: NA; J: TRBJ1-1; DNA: TGTGCCAGTAGTATAGAGGCAGGGCAGGCTGAAGCTTTCTTT; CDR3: CASSIEAGQAEAFF
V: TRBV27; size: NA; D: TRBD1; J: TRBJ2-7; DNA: TGTGCCAGCAGTCGACAGGGCTTAAACGGCTACGAGCAGTACTTC; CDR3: CASSRQGLNGYEQYF
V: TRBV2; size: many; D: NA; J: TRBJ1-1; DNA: TGTGCCAGCAGTGAAACACGGGGTCCTAACACTGAAGCTTTCTTT; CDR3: CASSETRGPNTEAFF
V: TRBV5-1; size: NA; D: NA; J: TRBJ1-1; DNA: TGCGCCAGCAGCCCAACCACAAAAGCCACGAACACTGAAGCTTTCTTT; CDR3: CASSPTTKATNTEAFF
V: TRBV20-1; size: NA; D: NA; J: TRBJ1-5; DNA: TGCAGTGCGCCGGGACTCGATAGCAATCAGCCCCAGCATTTT; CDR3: CSAPGLDSNQPQHF
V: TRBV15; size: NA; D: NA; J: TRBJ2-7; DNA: TGTGCCACCAGATCGACAGGCGCCCACGAGCAGTACTTC; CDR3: CATRSTGAHEQYF
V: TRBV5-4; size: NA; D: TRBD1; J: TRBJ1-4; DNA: TGTGCCAGCAGCTTGGATGCCGGGACAGGGCGTGAAAAACTGTTTTTT; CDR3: CASSLDAGTGREKLFF
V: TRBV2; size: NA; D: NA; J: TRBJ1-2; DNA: TGTGCCAGCAGTGAGAAGGGGGGCGCGGGTTATGGCTACACCTTC; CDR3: CASSEKGGAGYGYTF
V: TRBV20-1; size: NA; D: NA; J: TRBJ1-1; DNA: TGCAGTGCCGCTGTCGGGTCCTGGGGTGAAGCTTTCTTT; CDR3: CSAAVGSWGEAFF
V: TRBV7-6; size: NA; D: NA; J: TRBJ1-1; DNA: TGTGCCAGCAGCCCTCAGACAGTTGACACTGAAGCTTTCTTT; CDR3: CASSPQTVDTEAFF
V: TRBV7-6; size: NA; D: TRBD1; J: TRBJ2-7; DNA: TGTGCCAGCAGCTCCCCTGGACAGGGCTACGAGCAGTACTTC; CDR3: CASSSPGQGYEQYF
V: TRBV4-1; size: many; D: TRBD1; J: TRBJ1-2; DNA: TGCGCCAGCAGCCAGGACAGGACGGGGATGGGCTACACCTTC; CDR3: CASSQDRTGMGYTF
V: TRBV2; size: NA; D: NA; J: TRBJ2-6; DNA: TGTGCCAGCAGTGGGGTGAGAACTGGGGCCAACGTCCTGACTTTC; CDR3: CASSGVRTGANVLTF
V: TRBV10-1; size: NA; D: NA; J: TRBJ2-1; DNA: TGCGCCAGCAGTGTAAGCGGCTCCTACAATGAGCAGTTCTTC; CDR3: CASSVSGSYNEQFF
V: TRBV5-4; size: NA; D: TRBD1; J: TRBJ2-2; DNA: TGTGCCAGCAGCTCTTCCCACAGGGGGCGGTACACCGGGGAGCTGTTTTTT; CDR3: CASSSSHRGRYTGELFF
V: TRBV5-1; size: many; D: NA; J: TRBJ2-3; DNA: TGCGCCAGCAGCATACAGGGAGGGACAGATACGCAGTATTTT; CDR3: CASSIQGGTDTQYF
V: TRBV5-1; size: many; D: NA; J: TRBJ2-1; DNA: TGCGCCAGCAGCTTGGATGGTAGCAGGGGTGAGCAGTTCTTC; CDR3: CASSLDGSRGEQFF
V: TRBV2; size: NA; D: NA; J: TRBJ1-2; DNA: TGTGCCAGCAGTGAAGCACGCAGGGAAAGTGGCTACACCTTC; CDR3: CASSEARRESGYTF
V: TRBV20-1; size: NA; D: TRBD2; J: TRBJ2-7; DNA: TGCAGTGCCCACAGCGGGAGAGTGTACGAGCAGTACTTC; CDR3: CSAHSGRVYEQYF
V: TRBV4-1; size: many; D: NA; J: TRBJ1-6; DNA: TGCGCCAGCAGCCAAGGCCCCCTCATTTCACCCCTCCACTTT; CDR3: CASSQGPLISPLHF
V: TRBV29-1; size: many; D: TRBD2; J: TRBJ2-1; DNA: TGCAGCGTTGGTAGCGGGGGGCCTCGTGACAATGAGCAGTTCTTC; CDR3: CSVGSGGPRDNEQFF
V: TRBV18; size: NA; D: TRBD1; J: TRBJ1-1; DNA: TGTGCCAGCGGAGGACAGGGGCCAGTTATTCTTGAAGCTTTCTTT; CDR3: CASGGQGPVILEAFF
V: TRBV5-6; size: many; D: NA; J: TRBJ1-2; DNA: TGTGCCAGCAGCTTGGGACCCTCTAACTATGGCTACACCTTC; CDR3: CASSLGPSNYGYTF
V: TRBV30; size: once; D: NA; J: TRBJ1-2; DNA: TGCGCCTGGAGTGTACAGGCGGAAAAAAGCTACACCTTC; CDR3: CAWSVQAEKSYTF
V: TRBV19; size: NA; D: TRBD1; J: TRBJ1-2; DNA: TGTGCCAGTAGCGTGGCAGGGGGTCTTACCTTC; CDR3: CASSVAGGLTF
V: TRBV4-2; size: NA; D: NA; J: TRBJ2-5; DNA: TGTGCCGGCAGCCAAGAGAATTCCTCGGGAGAGACCCAGTACTTC; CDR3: CAGSQENSSGETQYF
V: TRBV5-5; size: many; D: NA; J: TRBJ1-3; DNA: TGTGCCAGCAGCACCACCTCAGCCTATGGAAACACCATATATTTT; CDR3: CASSTTSAYGNTIYF
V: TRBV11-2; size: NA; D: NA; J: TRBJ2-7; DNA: TGTGCCAGCAGCCCTTTAGGTAAGCAGGGTATGAGCGAGCAGTACTTC; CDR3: CASSPLGKQGMSEQYF
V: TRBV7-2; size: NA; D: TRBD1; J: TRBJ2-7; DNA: TGTGCCAGCAGCTTAGCGGCAGGGGGCAGATACGAGCAGTACTTC; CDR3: CASSLAAGGRYEQYF
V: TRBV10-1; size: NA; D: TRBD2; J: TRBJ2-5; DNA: TGCGCCAAAGCGGGGGGGACAGGACAGACCCAGTACTTC; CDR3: CAKAGGTGQTQYF
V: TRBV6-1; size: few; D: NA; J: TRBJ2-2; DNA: TGTGCCAGCAGTGAAGGTTTGGGGACCGGGGAGCTGTTTTTT; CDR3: CASSEGLGTGELFF
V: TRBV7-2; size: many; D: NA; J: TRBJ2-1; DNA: TGTGCCAGCAGCCTAGGACGGGACAATGAGCAGTTCTTC; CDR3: CASSLGRDNEQFF
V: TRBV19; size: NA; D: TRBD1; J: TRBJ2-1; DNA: TGTGCCAGTAGTGACCGAGGGGGCTTCGAGCAGTTCTTC; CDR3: CASSDRGGFEQFF
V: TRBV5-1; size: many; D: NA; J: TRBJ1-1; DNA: TGCGCCAGCAGCTTGGCCTTACGGCCGAACACTGAAGCTTTCTTT; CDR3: CASSLALRPNTEAFF
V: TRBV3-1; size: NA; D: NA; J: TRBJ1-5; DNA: TGTGCCAGCAGCCAAGCAGGGAACAATCAGCCCCAGCATTTT; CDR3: CASSQAGNNQPQHF
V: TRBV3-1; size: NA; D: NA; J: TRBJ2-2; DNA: TGTGCCAGCAGCCAAGTCCGGGGAGACACCGGGGAGCTGTTTTTT; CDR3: CASSQVRGDTGELFF
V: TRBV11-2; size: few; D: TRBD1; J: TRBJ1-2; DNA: TGTGCCAGCAGCATTGACAGGGGGTTGGTGACTAACTATGGCTACACCTTC; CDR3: CASSIDRGLVTNYGYTF
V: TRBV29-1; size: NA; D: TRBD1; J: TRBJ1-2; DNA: TGCAGCGTCGGCAACCGGGACAGGGGAAAAGAGGGCTACACCTTC; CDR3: CSVGNRDRGKEGYTF
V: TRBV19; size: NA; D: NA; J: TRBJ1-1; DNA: TGTGCCAGTAGCGACCTGGCAGGGTGGGCTGAAGCTTTCTTT; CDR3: CASSDLAGWAEAFF
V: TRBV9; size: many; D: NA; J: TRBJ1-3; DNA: TGTGCCAGCAGCCCTTCGCAGGGCCGAAACACCATATATTTT; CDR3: CASSPSQGRNTIYF
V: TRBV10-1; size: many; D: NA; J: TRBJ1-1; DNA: TGCGCCAGCAGTCCCCACGGGAGCACTGAAGCTTTCTTT; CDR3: CASSPHGSTEAFF
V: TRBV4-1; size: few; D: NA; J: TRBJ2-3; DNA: TGCGCCAGCAGCTCACGAGGGCGGGTTGGCACAGATACGCAGTATTTT; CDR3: CASSSRGRVGTDTQYF
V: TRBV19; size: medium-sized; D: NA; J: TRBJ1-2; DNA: TGTGCCAGTAGTCCCGACAGGCTCTATGGCTACACCTTC; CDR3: CASSPDRLYGYTF
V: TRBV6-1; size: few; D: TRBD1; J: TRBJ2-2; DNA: TGTGCCAGCACAAAATCGGGACAGGGGGCGAACACCGGGGAGCTGTTTTTT; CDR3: CASTKSGQGANTGELFF
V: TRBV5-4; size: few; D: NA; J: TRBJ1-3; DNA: TGTGCCAGCAGCTTAAAGCAGGGAGGGGGAAACACCATATATTTT; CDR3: CASSLKQGGGNTIYF
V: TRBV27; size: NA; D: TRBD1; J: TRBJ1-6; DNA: TGTGCCAGCAGTCCAACCTTGGGACAGGGCCCTAATTCACCCCTCCACTTT; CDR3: CASSPTLGQGPNSPLHF
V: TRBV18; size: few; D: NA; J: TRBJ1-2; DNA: TGTGCCAGCTCACCACTGAGGGCAGACGTGATCCCGGACTATGGCTACACCTTC; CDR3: CASSPLRADVIPDYGYTF
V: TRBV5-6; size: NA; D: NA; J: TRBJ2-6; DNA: TGTGCCAGCAGTTCCCCCCGGGACACCTACTCTGGGGCCAACGTCCTGACTTTC; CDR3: CASSSPRDTYSGANVLTF